These T cell receptor beta chains were read from a single sample in a study of blood T cells in healthy people across ages. TCRdb recomputed calls from the 5' RACE reads with MiXCR, one row per CDR3 protein. The repertoire has roughly 730,000 distinct CDR3 sequences, more than 55% of them found once; the top ten carry roughly 26%. The sample comprised blood. The receptors originated from a man in his forties or fifties in good health. CDR3s include the opening cysteine and the closing phenylalanine or tryptophan. The D gene is left open where the match is weak. Only some rows state a clone size, as once, few, many or a class for expanded clones.

V	size	J	D	DNA	CDR3
TRBV29-1	once	TRBJ1-4	NA	TGCAGCGTCAGTGGGGGGGGAGAAAAACTGTTTTTT	CSVSGGGEKLFF
TRBV10-3	NA	TRBJ1-2	NA	TGTGCCATCAGTGACCCACTATGGACAGTCTATGGCTACACCTTC	CAISDPLWTVYGYTF
TRBV3-1	few	TRBJ2-7	NA	TGTGCCAGCAGCCCCCGCCAGGGCTTCTACGAGCAGTACTTC	CASSPRQGFYEQYF
TRBV5-4	NA	TRBJ2-3	NA	TGTGCCAGCAGCTTACCGAGGGGCACAGATACGCAGTATTTT	CASSLPRGTDTQYF
TRBV20-1	NA	TRBJ2-5	NA	TGCAGTGGTCGATCGGGCGGAGTAGAGACCCAGTACTTC	CSGRSGGVETQYF
TRBV29-1	NA	TRBJ2-7	NA	TGCAGACCTGACATCCGACAGAGCACCGACTACAATGAGCAGTACTTC	CRPDIRQSTDYNEQYF
TRBV4-1	once	TRBJ2-7	TRBD2	TGCGCCAGCAGCATTACTAGCGGGTCCTACAATGAGCAGTACTTC	CASSITSGSYNEQYF
TRBV7-2	NA	TRBJ2-3	NA	TGTGCCAGCAGCCAAACGGGGACCGAGACTACGCAGTATTTT	CASSQTGTETTQYF
TRBV29-1	NA	TRBJ1-5	TRBD1	TGCAGCGTATCCCAGCAGGGGGCGGGTCAGCCCCAGCATTTT	CSVSQQGAGQPQHF
TRBV2	NA	TRBJ2-3	NA	TGTGCCAGCAGTGACTACGAAACTAGCACAGATACGCAGTATTTT	CASSDYETSTDTQYF
TRBV9	NA	TRBJ2-1	NA	TGTGTCAGCAGCCACGTTGATGAGCAGTTCTTC	CVSSHVDEQFF
TRBV7-9	NA	TRBJ1-4	NA	TGTGCCAGCAGTAAAACCGGGGGGAGCGAAAAACTGTTTTTT	CASSKTGGSEKLFF
TRBV14	NA	TRBJ2-7	NA	TGTGCCAGCAGCGAGTCCTCGAAGGGGTCCTACGAGCAGTACTTC	CASSESSKGSYEQYF
TRBV20-1	NA	TRBJ2-7	NA	TGCAGTGCTAGAGCTACACAAATTCCTTACGAGCAGTACTTC	CSARATQIPYEQYF
TRBV28	NA	TRBJ2-4	NA	TGTGCCAGCAGTTTACCACTGGGGGCCAAAAACATTCAGTACTTC	CASSLPLGAKNIQYF
TRBV20-1	NA	TRBJ2-1	TRBD2	TGCAGTGCTAGAGGCGAAGCGGGAGCGCTATACAATGAGCAGTTCTTC	CSARGEAGALYNEQFF
TRBV10-3	few	TRBJ2-2	TRBD1	TGTGCCATCAGGACAGGGGCGGACACCGGGGAGCTGTTTTTT	CAIRTGADTGELFF
TRBV29-1	few	TRBJ2-7	NA	TGCAGCGCCGTAGGGGTTTCCCTGCGCTACGAGCAGTACTTC	CSAVGVSLRYEQYF
TRBV2	NA	TRBJ1-4	NA	TGTGCCAGCATTTTCGGTGCAACTAATGAAAAACTGTTTTTT	CASIFGATNEKLFF
TRBV11-1	many	TRBJ2-3	NA	TGTGCCAGCAGCTTTGAAGATACGCAGTATTTT	CASSFEDTQYF
TRBV5-5	once	TRBJ2-7	NA	TGTGCCAGCAGCTTGATAGGGCAAGGCGGAACCTACGAGCAGTACTTC	CASSLIGQGGTYEQYF
TRBV7-2	NA	TRBJ2-3	NA	TGTGCCAGCAGCTTGTCCGGGAGTGGCGATACGCAGTATTTT	CASSLSGSGDTQYF
TRBV20-1	few	TRBJ1-2	TRBD1	TGCAGTGCTATGACAGGGAAGGGCAATGGCTACACCTTC	CSAMTGKGNGYTF
TRBV25-1	once	TRBJ2-5	TRBD1	TGTGCCAGCACCGACAGGGGGCGTTTAGAGACCCAGTACTTC	CASTDRGRLETQYF
TRBV20-1	NA	TRBJ2-1	NA	TGCAGTGCTAGAGACGGGCTAGCGTACAATGAGCAGTTCTTC	CSARDGLAYNEQFF
TRBV7-2	NA	TRBJ2-3	NA	TGTGCCAACAGCTCCGACCGGCTAGGAACCACAGATACGCAGTATTTT	CANSSDRLGTTDTQYF
TRBV9	NA	TRBJ1-2	TRBD1	TGTGCCAGCAGCCCGCCGGACAGGGAAGAATGGTTAGCTAGCTATGGCTACACCTTC	CASSPPDREEWLASYGYTF
TRBV28	NA	TRBJ2-1	TRBD2	TGTGCCAGCAGTTTGTCACTAGCGGGCAATGAGCAGTTCTTC	CASSLSLAGNEQFF
TRBV7-2	few	TRBJ2-4	NA	TGTGCCAGCAGCTTGGCTAGAAACATTCAGTACTTC	CASSLARNIQYF
TRBV7-9	NA	TRBJ1-2	NA	TGTGCCAGCAGCTCGGGAGGTCTAGGATATGGCTACACCTTC	CASSSGGLGYGYTF
TRBV7-9	NA	TRBJ2-3	NA	TGTGCCAGCAGCTCCCGAGTCGGGGGTCCAGATACGCAGTATTTT	CASSSRVGGPDTQYF
TRBV10-3	NA	TRBJ2-7	NA	TGTGCCATCAGTGAGCCCCAGGGATCCTACGAGCAGTACTTC	CAISEPQGSYEQYF
TRBV12-3/TRBV12-4	NA	TRBJ2-3	TRBD2	TGTGCCAGCAGTTCCCATAGCTGGGGGGGGGTCACAGATACGCAGTATTTT	CASSSHSWGGVTDTQYF
TRBV12-3/TRBV12-4	once	TRBJ2-3	TRBD1	TGTGCCACCGGACAGGGCATGGCAGATGCGCAGTATTTT	CATGQGMADAQYF
TRBV25-1	NA	TRBJ1-1	TRBD1	TGTGCCAGCAGTGGGACAGGGGGTGTTGAAGCTTTCTTT	CASSGTGGVEAFF
TRBV2	few	TRBJ2-5	TRBD1	TGTGCCAACTCCCGGGACAGGGAAGAGACCCAGTACTTC	CANSRDREETQYF
TRBV12-3/TRBV12-4	NA	TRBJ2-2	NA	TGTGCCAGCAGCCTTTTGAGCGGGAACACCGGGGAGCTGTTTTTT	CASSLLSGNTGELFF
TRBV6-1	NA	TRBJ2-1	TRBD2	TGTGCCAGTGCTACCGCTCCTAGCGGGGCTTACGGGCAGTTCTTC	CASATAPSGAYGQFF
TRBV6-2/TRBV6-3	NA	TRBJ2-3	TRBD2	TGTGCCAGCAGTTTCGGACTAGCGGGAGAGGAAGATACGCAGTATTTT	CASSFGLAGEEDTQYF
TRBV11-2	NA	TRBJ1-6	TRBD1	TGTGCCAGCAGCCCCAGGGGACAGCTAATGCCCAATTCACCCCTCCACTTT	CASSPRGQLMPNSPLHF
TRBV11-2	NA	TRBJ2-5	NA	TGTGCCAGCAGCTTAGAGGGACAAAAGGAGACCCAGTACTTC	CASSLEGQKETQYF
TRBV6-6	NA	TRBJ2-1	TRBD2	TGTGCCAGCAGCCGAGGACTAGCGGGGACGCCGGATGAGCAGTTCTTC	CASSRGLAGTPDEQFF
TRBV3-1	NA	TRBJ2-4	TRBD1	TGTGCCAGCAGCCGAGTAACTGGGACAGGCATAAACATTCAGTACTTC	CASSRVTGTGINIQYF
TRBV9	NA	TRBJ1-5	NA	TGTGCCAGCATTGGGTCGGCTTATAGCAATCAGCCCCAGCATTTT	CASIGSAYSNQPQHF
TRBV7-9	few	TRBJ1-1	NA	TGTGCCAGCAGCTTTCTGTCTTTAGAGAACACTGAAGCTTTCTTT	CASSFLSLENTEAFF
TRBV4-3	NA	TRBJ2-7	TRBD1	TGCGCCAGCAGACAAAAAGACAGGGGTGTCTCCTACGAGCAGTACTTC	CASRQKDRGVSYEQYF
TRBV4-2	NA	TRBJ2-7	TRBD2	TGTGCCAGCAGCCAAGTTACTAGCGGGAGAAAAGTCTCCTACGAGCAGTACTTC	CASSQVTSGRKVSYEQYF
TRBV24-1	NA	TRBJ2-6	TRBD1	TGTGCCACCAGTGAGGACAGGGTGGCTGGGGCCAACGTCCTGACTTTC	CATSEDRVAGANVLTF
TRBV4-3	few	TRBJ2-7	NA	TGCGCCAGCAGCCAAGCGGACGGGACCTACGAGCAGTACTTC	CASSQADGTYEQYF
TRBV2	few	TRBJ1-2	NA	TGTGCCAGCAGTGAATTTTCGGTGGGTGGCTACACCTTC	CASSEFSVGGYTF
TRBV27	NA	TRBJ2-7	TRBD2	TGTGCCAGCAGGGGGGGACTAGCGGGAGAAGTGGTCTACGAGCAGTACTTC	CASRGGLAGEVVYEQYF
TRBV29-1	NA	TRBJ2-7	NA	TGCAGCGTCGGGGGCCGGACAGTCACCTACGAGCAGTACTTC	CSVGGRTVTYEQYF
TRBV7-2	NA	TRBJ2-3	TRBD2	TGTGCCAGCAGCCCTCCCCGGTTAGCGGGGTCGGATACGCAGTATTTT	CASSPPRLAGSDTQYF